This T cell receptor beta chain was captured by sequencing in a study of blood T cell repertoires in COVID-19. Turning to the study itself: T cells, B-cell-depleted T cells, or PBMCs provided the cDNA or gDNA that served as material.

Germline CDR1 reads KGHSH; CDR2 reads LQKENI. This CDR3 is built from 17 residues. V gave up 1 base and J gave up 5 bases, with 20 bases separating them. Profiling relied on immunoSEQ multiplex PCR, and the TCRdb table lists in-frame clones only, not all of them. The sample has roughly 280,000 clones; around 83% are singletons. This chain links TRBV18 with TRBJ1-2; the D gene is possibly TRBD1 (5 bases). The TCR originated in a man aged 18 to 30 with active or convalescent COVID-19. The sequenced material came from peripheral blood. Written as DNA, the CDR3 is TGTGCCAGCTCACCACTGGACATCAGAACCGTACAGTATGGCTACACCTTC. Translation gives CASSPLDIRTVQYGYTF.